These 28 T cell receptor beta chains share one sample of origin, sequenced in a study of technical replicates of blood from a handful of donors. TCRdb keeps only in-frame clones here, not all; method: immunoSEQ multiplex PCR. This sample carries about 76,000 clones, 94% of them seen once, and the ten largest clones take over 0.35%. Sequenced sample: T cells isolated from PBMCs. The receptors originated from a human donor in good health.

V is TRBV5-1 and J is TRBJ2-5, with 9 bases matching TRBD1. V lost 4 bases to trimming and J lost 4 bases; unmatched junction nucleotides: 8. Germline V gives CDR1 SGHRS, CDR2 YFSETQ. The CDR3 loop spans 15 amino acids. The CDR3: CASSEGQGGGETQYF. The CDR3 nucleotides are TGCGCCAGCAGCGAGGGACAGGGCGGTGGAGAGACCCAGTACTTC.

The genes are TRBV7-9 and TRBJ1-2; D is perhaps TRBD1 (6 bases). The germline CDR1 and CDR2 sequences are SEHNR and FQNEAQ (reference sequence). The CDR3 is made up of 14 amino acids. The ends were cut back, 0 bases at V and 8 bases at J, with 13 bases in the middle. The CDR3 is CASSLARRTEGYTF. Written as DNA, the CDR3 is TGTGCCAGCAGCTTAGCTCGGAGGACAGAGGGCTACACCTTC.

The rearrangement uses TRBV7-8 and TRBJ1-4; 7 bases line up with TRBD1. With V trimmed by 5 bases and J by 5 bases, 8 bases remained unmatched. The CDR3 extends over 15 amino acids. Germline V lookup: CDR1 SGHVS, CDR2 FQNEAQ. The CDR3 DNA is TGTGCCAGCAGCGCATACAGGGGACGAAATGAAAAACTGTTTTTT. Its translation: CASSAYRGRNEKLFF.

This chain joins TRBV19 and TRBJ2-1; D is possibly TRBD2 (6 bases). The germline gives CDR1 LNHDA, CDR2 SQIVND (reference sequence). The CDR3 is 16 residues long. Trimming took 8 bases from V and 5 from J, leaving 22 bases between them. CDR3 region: CASSGRASANNNEQFF. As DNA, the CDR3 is TGTGCCAGTTCCGGCCGGGCTAGCGCAAACAACAATGAGCAGTTCTTC.

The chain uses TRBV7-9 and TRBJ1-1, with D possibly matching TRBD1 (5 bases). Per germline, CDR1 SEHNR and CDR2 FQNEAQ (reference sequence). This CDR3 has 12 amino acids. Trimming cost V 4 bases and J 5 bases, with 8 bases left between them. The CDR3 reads CASSSQGTEAFF. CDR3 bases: TGTGCCAGCAGCTCCCAGGGAACTGAAGCTTTCTTT.

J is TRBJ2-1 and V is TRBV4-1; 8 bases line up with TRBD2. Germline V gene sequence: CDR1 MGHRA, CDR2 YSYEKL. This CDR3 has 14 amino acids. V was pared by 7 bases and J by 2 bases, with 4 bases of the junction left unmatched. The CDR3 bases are TGCGCCAGCAAGACTAGCGTCACCTACAATGAGCAGTTCTTC. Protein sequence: CASKTSVTYNEQFF.

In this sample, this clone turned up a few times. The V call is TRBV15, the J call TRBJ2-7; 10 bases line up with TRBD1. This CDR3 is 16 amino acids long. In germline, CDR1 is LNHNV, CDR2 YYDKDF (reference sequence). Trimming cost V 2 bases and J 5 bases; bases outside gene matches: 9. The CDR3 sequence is CATSRHASGTGDEQYF. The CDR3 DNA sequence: TGTGCCACCAGCAGACATGCTTCCGGGACAGGGGACGAGCAGTACTTC.

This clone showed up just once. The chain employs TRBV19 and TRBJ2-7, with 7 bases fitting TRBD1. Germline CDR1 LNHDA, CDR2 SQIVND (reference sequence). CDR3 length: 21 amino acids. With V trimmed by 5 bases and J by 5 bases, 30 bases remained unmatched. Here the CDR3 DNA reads TGTGCCAGTAGTGTTGGATCCAGGGGGAACCTAAAAGCGGAGTCCCCCGACGAGCAGTACTTC. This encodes CASSVGSRGNLKAESPDEQYF.

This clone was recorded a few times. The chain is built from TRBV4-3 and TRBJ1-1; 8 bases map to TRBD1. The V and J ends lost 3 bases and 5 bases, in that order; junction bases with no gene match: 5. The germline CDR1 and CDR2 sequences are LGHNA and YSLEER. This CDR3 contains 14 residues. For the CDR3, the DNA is TGCGCCAGCAGCCACGGACAGGGTGGGACTGAAGCTTTCTTT. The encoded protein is CASSHGQGGTEAFF.

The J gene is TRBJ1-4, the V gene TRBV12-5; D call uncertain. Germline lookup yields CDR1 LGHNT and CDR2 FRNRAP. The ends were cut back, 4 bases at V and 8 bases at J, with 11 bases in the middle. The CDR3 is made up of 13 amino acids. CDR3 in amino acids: CASGSGGEEKLFF. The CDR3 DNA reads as TGTGCTAGTGGTTCGGGTGGCGAGGAAAAACTGTTTTTT. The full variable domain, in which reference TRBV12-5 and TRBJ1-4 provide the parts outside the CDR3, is DARVTQTPRHKVTEMGQEVTMRCQPILGHNTVFWYRQTMMQGLELLAYFRNRAPLDDSGMPKDRFSAEMPDATLATLKIQPSEPRDSAVYFCASGSGGEEKLFFGSGTQLSVL.

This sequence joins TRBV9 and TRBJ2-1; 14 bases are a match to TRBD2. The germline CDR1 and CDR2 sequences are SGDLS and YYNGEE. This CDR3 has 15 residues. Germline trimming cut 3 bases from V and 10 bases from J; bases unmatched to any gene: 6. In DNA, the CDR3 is TGTGCCAGCAGCGGTATGGGACTAGCGGGAGAGGAGCAGTTCTTC. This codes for CASSGMGLAGEEQFF.

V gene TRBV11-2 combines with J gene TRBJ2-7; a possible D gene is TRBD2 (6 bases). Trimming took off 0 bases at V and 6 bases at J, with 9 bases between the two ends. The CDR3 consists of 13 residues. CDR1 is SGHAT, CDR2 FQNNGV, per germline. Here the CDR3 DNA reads TGTGCCAGCAGCTTAGACATGGGGGGCGAGCAGTACTTC. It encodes CASSLDMGGEQYF.

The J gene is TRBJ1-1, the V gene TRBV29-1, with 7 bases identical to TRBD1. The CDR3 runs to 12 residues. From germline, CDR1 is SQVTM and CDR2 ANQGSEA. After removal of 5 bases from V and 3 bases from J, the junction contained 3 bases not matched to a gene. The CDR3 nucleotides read TGCAGCGTTAACAGGGGTGACACTGAAGCTTTCTTT. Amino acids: CSVNRGDTEAFF.

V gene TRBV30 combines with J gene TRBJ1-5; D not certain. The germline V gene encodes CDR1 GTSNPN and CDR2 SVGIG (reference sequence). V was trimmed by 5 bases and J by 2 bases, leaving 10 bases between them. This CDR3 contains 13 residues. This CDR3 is CAWGQLGNQPQHF. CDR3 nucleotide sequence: TGTGCCTGGGGGCAGTTAGGCAATCAGCCCCAGCATTTT. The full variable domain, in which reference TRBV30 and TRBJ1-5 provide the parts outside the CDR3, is SQTIHQWPATLVQPVGSPLSLECTVEGTSNPNLYWYRQAAGRGLQLLFYSVGIGQISSEVPQNLSASRPQDRQFILSSKKLLLSDSGFYLCAWGQLGNQPQHFGDGTRLSIL.

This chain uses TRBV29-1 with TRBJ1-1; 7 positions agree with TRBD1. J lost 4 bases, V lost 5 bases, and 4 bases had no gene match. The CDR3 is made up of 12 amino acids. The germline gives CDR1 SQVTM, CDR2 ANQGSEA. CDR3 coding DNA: TGCAGCGTTCGGCAGGGGGGCACTGAAGCTTTCTTT. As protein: CSVRQGGTEAFF.

The CDR3 DNA reads as TGCGCCAGCAGCTTGGGCAGGGCAGGGGGAAACGAGCAGTACTTC. Encoded protein: CASSLGRAGGNEQYF. The V call is TRBV5-1, the J call TRBJ2-7, with TRBD1 identical over 7 bases. Germline V gene sequence: CDR1 SGHRS, CDR2 YFSETQ. The CDR3 totals 15 residues. V lost 0 bases and J lost 5; bases outside the gene matches: 8.

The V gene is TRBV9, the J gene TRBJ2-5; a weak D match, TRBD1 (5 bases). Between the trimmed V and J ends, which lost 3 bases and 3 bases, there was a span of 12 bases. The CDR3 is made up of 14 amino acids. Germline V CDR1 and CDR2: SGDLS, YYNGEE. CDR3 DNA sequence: TGTGCCAGCAGCGGGAGACAGCTGAAAGAGACCCAGTACTTC. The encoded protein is CASSGRQLKETQYF.

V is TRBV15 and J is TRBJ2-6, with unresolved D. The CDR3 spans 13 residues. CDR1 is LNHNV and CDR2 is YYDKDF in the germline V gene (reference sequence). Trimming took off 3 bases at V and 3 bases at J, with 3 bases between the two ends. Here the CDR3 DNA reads TGTGCCACCAGCAGTATTGGGGCCAACGTCCTGACTTTC. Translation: CATSSIGANVLTF.

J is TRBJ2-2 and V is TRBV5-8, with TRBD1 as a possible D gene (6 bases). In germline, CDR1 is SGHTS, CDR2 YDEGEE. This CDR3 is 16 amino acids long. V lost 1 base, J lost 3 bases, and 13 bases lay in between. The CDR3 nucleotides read TGTGCCAGCAGCTTGTCAGGACAGTTGTACACCGGGGAGCTGTTTTTT. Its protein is CASSLSGQLYTGELFF.

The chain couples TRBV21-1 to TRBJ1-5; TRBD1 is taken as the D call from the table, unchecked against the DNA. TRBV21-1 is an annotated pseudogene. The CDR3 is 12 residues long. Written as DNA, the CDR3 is TGTGCCAGCAGCGCACAGAATCAGCCCCAGCATTTT. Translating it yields CASSAQNQPQHF.

The CDR3 here is CASSVTGEGSGNTIYF. The CDR3 DNA is TGTGCCAGCAGCGTAACAGGGGAAGGCTCTGGAAACACCATATATTTT. The V gene is TRBV9, the J gene TRBJ1-3, with 7 bases identical to TRBD1. V gave up 1 base and J gave up 0 bases; unmatched junction bases: 4. Germline loops: CDR1 SGDLS, CDR2 YYNGEE. The CDR3 spans 16 residues.

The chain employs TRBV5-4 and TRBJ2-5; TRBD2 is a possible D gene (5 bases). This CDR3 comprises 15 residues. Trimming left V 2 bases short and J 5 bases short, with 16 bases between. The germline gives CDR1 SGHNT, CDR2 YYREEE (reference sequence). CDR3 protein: CASSLVGGGGETQYF. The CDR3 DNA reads TGTGCCAGCAGCTTAGTAGGCGGAGGCGGGGAGACCCAGTACTTC.

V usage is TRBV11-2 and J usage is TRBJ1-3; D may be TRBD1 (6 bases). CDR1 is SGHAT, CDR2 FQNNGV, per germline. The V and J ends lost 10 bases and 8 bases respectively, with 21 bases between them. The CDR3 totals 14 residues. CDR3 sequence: CATARGPVGDTIYF. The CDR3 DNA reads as TGTGCCACCGCCAGGGGTCCGGTCGGGGACACCATATATTTT. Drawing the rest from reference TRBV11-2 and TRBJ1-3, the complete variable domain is EAGVAQSPRYKIIEKRQSVAFWCNPISGHATLYWYQQILGQGPKLLIQFQNNGVVDDSQLPKDRFSAERLKGVDSTLKIQPAKLEDSAVYLCATARGPVGDTIYFGEGSWLTVV.

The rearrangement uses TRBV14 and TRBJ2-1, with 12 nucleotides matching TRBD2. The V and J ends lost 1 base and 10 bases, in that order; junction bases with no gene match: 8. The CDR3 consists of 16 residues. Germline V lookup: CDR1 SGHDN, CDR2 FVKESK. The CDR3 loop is CASSQGVGLAGEEQFF. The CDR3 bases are TGTGCCAGCAGCCAAGGTGTGGGACTAGCGGGTGAGGAGCAGTTCTTC.

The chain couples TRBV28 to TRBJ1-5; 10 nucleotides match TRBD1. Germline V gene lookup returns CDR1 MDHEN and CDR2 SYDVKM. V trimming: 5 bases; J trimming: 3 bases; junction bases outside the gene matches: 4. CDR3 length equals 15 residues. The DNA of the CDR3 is TGTGCCAGCAGTCCGGGACAGGGGAACAATCAGCCCCAGCATTTT. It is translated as CASSPGQGNNQPQHF.

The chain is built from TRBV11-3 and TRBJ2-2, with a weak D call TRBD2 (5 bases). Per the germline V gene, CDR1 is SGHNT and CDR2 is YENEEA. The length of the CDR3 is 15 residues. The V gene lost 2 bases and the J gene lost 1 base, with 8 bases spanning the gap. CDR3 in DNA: TGTGCCAGCAGCTTAAGAGAGGGGAACACCGGGGAGCTGTTTTTT. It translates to CASSLREGNTGELFF.

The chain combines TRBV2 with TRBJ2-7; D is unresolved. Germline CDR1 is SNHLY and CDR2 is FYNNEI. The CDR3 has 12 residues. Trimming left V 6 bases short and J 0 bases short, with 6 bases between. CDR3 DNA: TGTGCCAGCAGGCCTAGCTCCTACGAGCAGTACTTC. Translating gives CASRPSSYEQYF.

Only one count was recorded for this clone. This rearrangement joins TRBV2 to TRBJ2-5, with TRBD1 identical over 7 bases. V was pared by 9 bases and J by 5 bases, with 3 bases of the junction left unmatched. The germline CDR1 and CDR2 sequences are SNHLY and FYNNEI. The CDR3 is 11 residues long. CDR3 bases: TGTGCCAGGAGGGGGCATGAGACCCAGTACTTC. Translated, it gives CARRGHETQYF.